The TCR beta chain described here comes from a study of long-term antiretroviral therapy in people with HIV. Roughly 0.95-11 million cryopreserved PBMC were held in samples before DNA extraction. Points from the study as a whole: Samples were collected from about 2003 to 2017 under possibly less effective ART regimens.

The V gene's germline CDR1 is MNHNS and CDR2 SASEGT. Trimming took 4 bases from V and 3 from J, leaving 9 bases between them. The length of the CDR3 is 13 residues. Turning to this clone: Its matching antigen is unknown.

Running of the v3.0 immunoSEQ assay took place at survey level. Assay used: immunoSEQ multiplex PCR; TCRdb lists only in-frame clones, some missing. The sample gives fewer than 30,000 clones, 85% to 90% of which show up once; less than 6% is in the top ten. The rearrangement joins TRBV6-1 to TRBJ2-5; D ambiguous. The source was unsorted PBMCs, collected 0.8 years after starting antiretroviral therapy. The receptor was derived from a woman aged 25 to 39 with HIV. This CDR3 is CASSVGSKETQYF. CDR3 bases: TGTGCCAGCAGTGTAGGCAGCAAAGAGACCCAGTACTTC.